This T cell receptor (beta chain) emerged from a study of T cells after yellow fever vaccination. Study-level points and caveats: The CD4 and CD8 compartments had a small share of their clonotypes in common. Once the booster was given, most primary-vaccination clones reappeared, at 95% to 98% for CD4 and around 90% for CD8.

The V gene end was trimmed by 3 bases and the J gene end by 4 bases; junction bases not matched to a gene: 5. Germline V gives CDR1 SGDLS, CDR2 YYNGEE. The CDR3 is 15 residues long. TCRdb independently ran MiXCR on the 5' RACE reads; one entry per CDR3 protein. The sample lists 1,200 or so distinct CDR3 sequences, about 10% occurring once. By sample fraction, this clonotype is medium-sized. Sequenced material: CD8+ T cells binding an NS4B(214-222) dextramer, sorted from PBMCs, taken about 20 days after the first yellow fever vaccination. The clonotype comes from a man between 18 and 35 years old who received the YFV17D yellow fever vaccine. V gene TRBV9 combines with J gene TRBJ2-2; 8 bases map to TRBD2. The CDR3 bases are TGTGCCAGCAGCGCGGGGGGGCCGGTCACCGGGGAGCTGTTTTTT. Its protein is CASSAGGPVTGELFF.